This TCR beta chain is drawn from a study of CD8 T cells in Susac syndrome. Random hexamers served to reverse transcribe roughly 0.45 to 1 ug RNA. In TCRdb, the immunoSEQ multiplex PCR reads were re-called with MiXCR into one record per CDR3 protein. The repertoire holds roughly 250,000 distinct CDR3 sequences, with 90% to 96% as singletons. Study conclusions and caveats: Acknowledgment was made by the study that its TCR sequencing and HLA analysis involved a relatively small number of individuals.

To note about this clonotype: Its cognate antigen is unknown.

Germline V gene sequence: CDR1 LGHDT, CDR2 YNNKEL (reference sequence). The CDR3 is 16 amino acids. V lost 1 base and J 6 bases, leaving 18 bases between the germline ends. Sequencing input: CD4+ T cells from PBMCs. The chain joins TRBV3-1 to TRBJ2-5, with a weak D call TRBD2 (6 bases). This sequence originates from a human donor with Susac syndrome. In DNA form, the CDR3 reads TGTGCCAGCAGCCAAGGGTACGGGAGACGGGTAAAGACCCAGTACTTC. It specifies CASSQGYGRRVKTQYF.